These 23 T cell receptor beta chains came from one sample sequenced in a study of T cell clonotyping in hematopoietic cell transplantation. Repertoires were generated with immunoSEQ multiplex PCR, while TCRdb's copy carries only in-frame clones and drops some. The sample gives 40,000 to 45,000 clones, roughly 94% of which show up once; roughly 0.85% is in the top ten. Sequencing used peripheral blood mononuclear cells. The receptors were gathered from a woman aged 45-59 years in good health. Some clones in this sample may be carry-over from other donors' samples.

This sequence joins TRBV6-4 and TRBJ2-1, with D perhaps TRBD1 or TRBD2 (5 bases each). V shed 4 bases and J shed 1 base, with 8 bases lying between them. From germline, CDR1 is MRHNA and CDR2 SNTAGT. The CDR3 runs 14 residues. CDR3 protein: CASSVGASYNEQFF. The CDR3 bases are TGTGCCAGCAGTGTCGGGGCTTCCTACAATGAGCAGTTCTTC.

The chain joins TRBV29-1 to TRBJ1-1; a weak D match, TRBD1 (5 bases). V was shortened by 5 bases and J by 1 base, with 14 bases between the two germline ends. The CDR3 contains 14 residues. CDR1 SQVTM and CDR2 ANQGSEA come from the germline V gene. The CDR3 DNA sequence: TGCAGCGTTCGAGTCGGGGCTGGGAACACTGAAGCTTTCTTT. Translation: CSVRVGAGNTEAFF.

CDR3 bases: TGCAGCGTCCAGCAGGCGCGGCGAGAGACCCAGTACTTC. Translating gives CSVQQARRETQYF. The chain recombines TRBV29-1 with TRBJ2-5; no clear D gene. Germline values: CDR1 SQVTM, CDR2 ANQGSEA. The CDR3 sequence is 13 residues long. V lost 6 bases to trimming and J lost 4 bases, with 15 bases between them.

The chain employs TRBV7-2 and TRBJ2-3; TRBD2 matches 9 bases. In germline, CDR1 is SGHTA, CDR2 FQGNSA. V was pared by 1 base and J by 1 base, with 6 bases of the junction left unmatched. The CDR3 covers 17 residues. CDR3 amino acids: CASSLEASGVRTDTQYF. The CDR3 DNA sequence: TGTGCCAGCAGCTTAGAGGCTAGCGGGGTGCGCACAGATACGCAGTATTTT.

V gene TRBV5-1 combines with J gene TRBJ1-1; D perhaps matches TRBD1 (6 bases). Trimming left V 4 bases short and J 5 bases short, with 18 bases between. CDR3 size: 15 residues. Per germline, CDR1 SGHRS and CDR2 YFSETQ. The CDR3 nucleotides read TGCGCCAGCAGCCCACTTTCGGGGGGCGGTACTGAAGCTTTCTTT. It yields the protein CASSPLSGGGTEAFF.

V and J are TRBV7-8 and TRBJ2-7; 10 bases agree with TRBD2. CDR1 is SGHVS and CDR2 is FQNEAQ in the germline V gene. The CDR3 loop spans 15 amino acids. J gave up 1 base and V 1 base, and 1 base lay outside the gene matches. In DNA, the CDR3 is TGTGCCAGCAGCTTAGTTAGCGGGGGGTCCTACGAGCAGTACTTC. It translates to CASSLVSGGSYEQYF.

This chain connects TRBV7-2 to TRBJ1-1; maybe TRBD1 (5 bases). This CDR3 is 12 amino acids long. Germline-derived CDR1 and CDR2 are SGHTA and FQGNSA. Trimming pared 6 bases from V and 6 bases from J, leaving 11 bases between. This CDR3 is CASSNGGPEAFF. CDR3 coding DNA: TGTGCCAGCAGTAACGGGGGTCCTGAAGCTTTCTTT.

The chain uses TRBV15 and TRBJ1-2; D is unclear. The CDR3 totals 13 residues. V was shortened by 5 bases and J by 2 bases, with 9 bases between the two germline ends. Germline-derived CDR1 and CDR2 are LNHNV and YYDKDF (reference sequence). This chain's CDR3 is CATSYLRNYGYTF. The DNA of the CDR3 is TGTGCCACCAGCTACCTTAGAAACTATGGCTACACCTTC.

This sequence joins TRBV2 and TRBJ1-2; D may be TRBD1 (5 bases). Trimming took 7 bases from V and 7 from J, leaving 22 bases between them. In germline, CDR1 is SNHLY, CDR2 FYNNEI. This CDR3 region has 15 residues. The CDR3 DNA sequence: TGTGCCAGCATTATTTTGCAGGGACCCGGTGGTGGCTACACCTTC. Encoded protein: CASIILQGPGGGYTF.

V and J are TRBV5-5 and TRBJ2-7, with a tentative D call TRBD2 (5 bases). The CDR3 contains 16 residues. V was cut by 4 bases and J by 0 bases, with 17 bases left in between. In germline, CDR1 is SGHKS, CDR2 YYEKEE (reference sequence). CDR3 protein: CASSRDFWETSYEQYF. CDR3 in DNA: TGTGCCAGCAGCCGAGATTTCTGGGAGACCTCCTACGAGCAGTACTTC.

Only one count was recorded for this clone. The rearrangement uses TRBV15 and TRBJ2-1; 8 nucleotides line up with TRBD1. Germline V gene data show CDR1 as LNHNV and CDR2 as YYDKDF (reference sequence). The ends lost 5 bases at V and 5 bases at J; junction bases unmatched: 8. The CDR3 sequence is 15 residues long. DNA of the CDR3: TGTGCCACCAGCCGTGGACAGGGCCACCACAATGAGCAGTTCTTC. This sequence encodes CATSRGQGHHNEQFF. Full variable domain (missing parts from reference TRBV15 and TRBJ2-1): DAMVIQNPRYQVTQFGKPVTLSCSQTLNHNVMYWYQQKSSQAPKLLFHYYDKDFNNEADTPDNFQSRRPNTSFCFLDIRSPGLGDTAMYLCATSRGQGHHNEQFFGPGTRLTVL.

This clone has just a few counts. The chain recombines TRBV19 with TRBJ1-2; D ambiguous. CDR3 length equals 13 residues. Germline V gene data show CDR1 as LNHDA and CDR2 as SQIVND (reference sequence). V lost 7 bases and J lost 7, with 16 bases in between. The CDR3 loop reads CASTPRGRGGYTF. CDR3 coding DNA: TGTGCCAGTACTCCCCGAGGGAGAGGTGGCTACACCTTC.

The gene calls are TRBV7-2 and TRBJ1-5; D not certain. V dropped 6 bases and J dropped 0 bases, with 12 bases sitting between them. There are 15 residues in the CDR3. The germline CDR1 and CDR2 sequences are SGHTA and FQGNSA. The CDR3 DNA reads as TGTGCCAGCAGACAAACAGTGAATAGCAATCAGCCCCAGCATTTT. Its translation: CASRQTVNSNQPQHF. Filled out from reference TRBV7-2 and TRBJ1-5, the complete variable domain reads GAGVSQSPSNKVTEKGKDVELRCDPISGHTALYWYRQSLGQGLEFLIYFQGNSAPDKSGLPSDRFSAERTGGSVSTLTIQRTQQEDSAVYLCASRQTVNSNQPQHFGDGTRLSIL.

This rearrangement joins TRBV5-4 to TRBJ1-1; perhaps TRBD1 as D (6 bases). There are 16 residues in the CDR3. In germline, CDR1 is SGHNT, CDR2 YYREEE (reference sequence). V was clipped by 6 bases and J by 6 bases, with 24 bases between them. CDR3 nucleotides: TGTGCCAGCAAACGAGGAGGGGGAGTCTTAGTGGCTGAAGCTTTCTTT. This gives the protein CASKRGGGVLVAEAFF. The complete variable domain, with remaining parts taken from reference TRBV5-4 and TRBJ1-1, reads ETGVTQSPTHLIKTRGQQVTLRCSSQSGHNTVSWYQQALGQGPQFIFQYYREEENGRGNFPPRFSGLQFPNYSSELNVNALELDDSALYLCASKRGGGVLVAEAFFGQGTRLTVV.

The chain is built from TRBV5-1 and TRBJ1-5; TRBD1 might be the D (6 bases). Germline CDR1 is SGHRS and CDR2 is YFSETQ. This CDR3 has 14 residues. V lost 4 bases to trimming and J lost 1 base, with 9 bases between them. The CDR3 spells CASSGGGSNQPQHF. The DNA of the CDR3 is TGCGCCAGCAGCGGAGGGGGAAGCAATCAGCCCCAGCATTTT.

In its sample, this clone was seen once. The chain couples TRBV10-1 to TRBJ2-2; D is uncertain. Germline V gives CDR1 WNHNN, CDR2 SYGVQD (reference sequence). The V end lost 10 bases, the J end lost 6 bases, and 24 bases lay between the germline ends. The CDR3 sequence is 16 residues long. This CDR3 is CATAPMGRVSPGELFF. The CDR3 DNA reads TGCGCCACCGCGCCGATGGGAAGGGTTTCACCCGGGGAGCTGTTTTTT.

V is TRBV4-3 and J is TRBJ1-2; D ambiguous. The V gene lost 0 bases and the J gene lost 4 bases, with 6 bases spanning the gap. Germline values: CDR1 LGHNA, CDR2 YSLEER. This CDR3 contains 13 residues. CDR3 coding DNA: TGCGCCAGCAGCCAAGATTTGGGCTATGGCTACACCTTC. Translated, it gives CASSQDLGYGYTF.

The chain combines TRBV28 with TRBJ1-6, with 9 nucleotides matching TRBD1. The V and J ends lost 3 bases and 14 bases, in that order; junction bases with no gene match: 8. This CDR3 has 14 residues. Germline CDR1 and CDR2: MDHEN and SYDVKM. Here the CDR3 reads CASSLSGTGNSLHF. As DNA, the CDR3 is TGTGCCAGCAGTTTGAGCGGGACAGGGAACTCCCTCCACTTT.

This chain uses TRBV11-3 with TRBJ1-1; D perhaps matches TRBD1 (6 bases). V shed 2 bases and J shed 0 bases, with 7 bases lying between them. Germline V gives CDR1 SGHNT, CDR2 YENEEA. CDR3 length: 14 residues. The CDR3 DNA is TGTGCCAGCAGCTTAAGGGGGATGAACACTGAAGCTTTCTTT. Protein sequence: CASSLRGMNTEAFF.

This rearrangement joins TRBV7-3 to TRBJ1-1, with 9 nucleotides matching TRBD1. The germline V gene has CDR1 SGHTA and CDR2 FQGTGA. The CDR3 covers 13 residues. J was trimmed by 4 bases and V by 6 bases; bases with no gene match: 3. CDR3 loop: CASRQTGGTEAFF. The CDR3, as DNA: TGTGCCAGCAGACAGACAGGGGGCACTGAAGCTTTCTTT. The full variable domain, rest sourced from reference TRBV7-3 and TRBJ1-1, is GAGVSQTPSNKVTEKGKYVELRCDPISGHTALYWYRQSLGQGPEFLIYFQGTGAADDSGLPNDRFFAVRPEGSVSTLKIQRTERGDSAVYLCASRQTGGTEAFFGQGTRLTVV.

The rearrangement uses TRBV9 and TRBJ1-5; tentative D call: TRBD1 (6 bases). V lost 4 bases, J lost 6 bases, and 17 bases lay in between. CDR1 and CDR2 from the germline V gene are SGDLS and YYNGEE. This CDR3 is 15 amino acids long. The CDR3 DNA sequence: TGTGCCAGCAGCTCAGAGGGGGAACTAGGTCAGCCCCAGCATTTT. Translation: CASSSEGELGQPQHF.

This sequence joins TRBV6-5 and TRBJ1-4; D not certain. The germline V gene has CDR1 MNHEY and CDR2 SVGAGI. The V end lost 2 bases, the J end lost 6 bases, and 10 bases lay between the germline ends. The CDR3 sequence is 14 residues long. The CDR3 protein is CASSYRGTDEKLFF. The CDR3 DNA reads TGTGCCAGCAGTTACCGTGGAACCGATGAAAAACTGTTTTTT.

This chain joins TRBV7-6 and TRBJ1-3; no clear D. V shed 0 bases and J shed 0 bases, with 3 bases lying between them. CDR1 and CDR2 from the germline V gene are SGHVS and FNYEAQ. The CDR3 is 14 residues long. In DNA, the CDR3 is TGTGCCAGCAGCTTAGCGATCTCTGGAAACACCATATATTTT. Its protein product is CASSLAISGNTIYF.